What follows is one TCR beta chain and its context. The sample originates from a study of blood T cell repertoires in COVID-19. The CDR3 covers 13 residues. The germline V and J ends were trimmed by 2 bases and 5 bases, with 9 bases remaining between them. Germline V gene lookup returns CDR1 MNHEY and CDR2 SVGAGI. Measured with immunoSEQ multiplex PCR; TCRdb has only the in-frame clones, and not every one. The data show more than 400,000 clones, with roughly 90% seen just once and around 0.64% held by the top ten. Sequences were obtained from PBMCs or T cells enriched from blood (not recorded which). The chain recombines TRBV6-5 with TRBJ1-1; D gene uncertain. This sequence was found in a woman between 18 and 30 years old who had recovered from COVID-19. Written as DNA, the CDR3 is TGTGCCAGCAGTTACGGCAGAGGGACTGAAGCTTTCTTT. It yields the protein CASSYGRGTEAFF.